The 5 T cell receptor beta chains given below trace back to one sample, sequenced in a study of shared clonotypes between healthy human individuals. Clones were read by immunoSEQ multiplex PCR, and TCRdb kept only the in-frame ones, dropping some. The data show some 2 million clones, roughly 96% seen once. Sequencing was performed on naive CD4+ T cells sorted from blood. Subset: CD45RA+ positively selected. Receptors originate from a man between 18 and 29 years old in good health.

Remarks on this clone: Other DNA sequences in the same sample also yield this CDR3. The rearrangement links TRBV5-1 to TRBJ2-5; 7 positions match TRBD2. The V gene end was trimmed by 0 bases and the J gene end by 2 bases; junction bases not matched to a gene: 4. Per germline, CDR1 SGHRS and CDR2 YFSETQ. The CDR3 has 15 residues. CDR3 protein: CASSLVRGGQETQYF. The CDR3 DNA sequence: TGCGCCAGCAGCTTGGTCCGCGGGGGACAAGAGACCCAGTACTTC.

This clone has only one observation. In the same sample, other DNA sequences code for this CDR3. This chain joins TRBV2 and TRBJ1-6; a possible D gene is TRBD1 (6 bases). The length of the CDR3 is 13 residues. Germline V CDR1 and CDR2: SNHLY, FYNNEI. The V end lost 4 bases, the J end lost 6 bases, and 7 bases lay between the germline ends. The CDR3 loop is CASSGTVNSPLHF. In DNA, the CDR3 is TGTGCCAGCAGTGGGACAGTTAATTCACCCCTCCACTTT.

This clone was counted a single time. The gene calls are TRBV7-2 and TRBJ2-1, with D tentatively TRBD1 or TRBD2 (6 bases each). This CDR3 is 15 amino acids long. V was clipped by 3 bases and J by 6 bases, with 15 bases between them. The germline V gene encodes CDR1 SGHTA and CDR2 FQGNSA. CDR3 DNA: TGTGCCAGCAGCTTTCGGGGGCCCCTTATCAATGAGCAGTTCTTC. Residues: CASSFRGPLINEQFF.

This clone was found once. The chain has TRBV6-6 and TRBJ1-5; D gene uncertain. The length of the CDR3 is 13 residues. The germline V gene has CDR1 MNHNY and CDR2 SVGAGI (reference sequence). Trimming removed 6 bases from V and 4 bases from J, with 10 bases in between. CDR3 DNA: TGTGCCAGCAGATGGTCTGATAATCAGCCCCAGCATTTT. Translated: CASRWSDNQPQHF.

V is TRBV10-3 and J is TRBJ2-5; the D gene is possibly TRBD1 (6 bases). CDR1 ENHRY and CDR2 SYGVKD come from the germline V gene. CDR3 length: 15 residues. Deletions cut 3 bases from V and 1 base from J, with 12 bases between. The CDR3 is CAISDPGQTQETQYF. In nucleotides, the CDR3 is TGTGCCATCAGTGATCCAGGACAGACCCAAGAGACCCAGTACTTC.